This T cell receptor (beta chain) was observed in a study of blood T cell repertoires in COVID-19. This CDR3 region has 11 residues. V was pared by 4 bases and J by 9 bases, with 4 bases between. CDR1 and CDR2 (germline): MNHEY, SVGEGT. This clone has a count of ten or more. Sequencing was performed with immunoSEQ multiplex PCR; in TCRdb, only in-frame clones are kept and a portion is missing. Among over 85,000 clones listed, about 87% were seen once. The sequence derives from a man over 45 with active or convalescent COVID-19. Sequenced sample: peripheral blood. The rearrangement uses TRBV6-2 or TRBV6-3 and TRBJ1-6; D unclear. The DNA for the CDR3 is TGTGCCAGCAGTTCTTCTTCACCCCTCCACTTT. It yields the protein CASSSSSPLHF.